Reported below is one T cell receptor beta chain. This sample was included in a study of blood T cell repertoires in COVID-19. Study-level information: T cells, B-cell-depleted T cells, or PBMCs supplied cDNA or gDNA.

In germline, CDR1 is SGHTA, CDR2 FQGTGA. CDR3 size: 16 residues. V lost 5 bases, J lost 5 bases, and 5 bases stayed unmatched. Clones were read by immunoSEQ multiplex PCR, and TCRdb kept only the in-frame ones, dropping some. The table lists a few hundred thousand clones, around 92% of them singletons. The chain uses TRBV7-3 and TRBJ2-5; the match to TRBD2 covers 16 bases. The sequence came from a middle-aged man with acute or convalescent COVID-19. The sequencing input was peripheral blood. In DNA form, the CDR3 reads TGTGCCAGCAGCCTGGGACTAGCGGGAGGGCGGGAGACCCAGTACTTC. It translates to CASSLGLAGGRETQYF.